This entry features one TCR beta chain sequence. The data stem from a study of blood T cell repertoires in COVID-19. Study at large: The United States, Italy and Spain were the sources of the acute and convalescent COVID-19 samples. Sources were T cells, B-cell-depleted T cells, or PBMCs; the material itself was cDNA or gDNA.

In the authors' workflow: Amplified reference gene primers provided the basis for estimating nucleated cell counts. The assay was immunoSEQ multiplex PCR, and TCRdb's table has in-frame clones only and misses some. V and J calls and clone size are given by that table; D and trimming were obtained from the DNA. Counted here are around 130,000 clones, about four fifths occurring once; the ten biggest clones make up roughly 13%. The CDR3 has 14 residues. CDR1 and CDR2 from the germline V gene are SGHRS and YFSETQ. The chain joins TRBV5-1 to TRBJ2-5; 10 bases agree with TRBD2. The clonotype originates from a human donor in a cohort sampled during active COVID-19. The sample consisted of peripheral blood. For the CDR3, the DNA is TGCGCTTCCGGGAGGAGCGGGGGGGAAGAGACCCAGTACTTC. This gives the protein CASGRSGGEETQYF.